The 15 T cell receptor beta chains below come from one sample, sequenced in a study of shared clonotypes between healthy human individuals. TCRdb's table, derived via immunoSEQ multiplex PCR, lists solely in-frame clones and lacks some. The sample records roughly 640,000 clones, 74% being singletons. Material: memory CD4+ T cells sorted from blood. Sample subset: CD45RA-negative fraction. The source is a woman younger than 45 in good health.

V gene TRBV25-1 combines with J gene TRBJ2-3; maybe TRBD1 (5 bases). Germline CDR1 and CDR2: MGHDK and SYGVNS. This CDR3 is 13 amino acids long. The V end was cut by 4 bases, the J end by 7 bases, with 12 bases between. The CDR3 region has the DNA TGTGCCAGCAGTGGGTCCAAGGGGAATACGCAGTATTTT. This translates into CASSGSKGNTQYF.

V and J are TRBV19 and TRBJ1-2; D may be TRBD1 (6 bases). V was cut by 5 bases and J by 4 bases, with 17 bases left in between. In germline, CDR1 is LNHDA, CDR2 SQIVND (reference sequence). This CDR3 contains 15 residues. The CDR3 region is CASSSFGWDTYGYTF. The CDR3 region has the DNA TGTGCCAGTAGTTCTTTTGGTTGGGACACCTATGGCTACACCTTC.

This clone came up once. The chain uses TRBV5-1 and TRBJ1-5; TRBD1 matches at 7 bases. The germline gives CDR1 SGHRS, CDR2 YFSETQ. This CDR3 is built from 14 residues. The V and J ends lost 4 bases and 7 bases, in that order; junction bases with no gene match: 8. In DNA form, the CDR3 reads TGCGCCAGCAGCCCACAGGGGTCCCAACAGCCCCAGCATTTT. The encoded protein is CASSPQGSQQPQHF.

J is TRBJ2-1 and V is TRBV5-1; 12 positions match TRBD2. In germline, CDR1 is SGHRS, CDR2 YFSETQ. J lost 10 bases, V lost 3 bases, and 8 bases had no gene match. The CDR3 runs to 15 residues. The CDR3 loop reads CASSSGLAGTGEQFF. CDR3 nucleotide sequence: TGCGCCAGCAGCTCAGGACTAGCGGGAACGGGGGAGCAGTTCTTC. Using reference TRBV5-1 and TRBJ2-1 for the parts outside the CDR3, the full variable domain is KAGVTQTPRYLIKTRGQQVTLSCSPISGHRSVSWYQQTPGQGLQFLFEYFSETQRNKGNFPGRFSGRQFSNSRSEMNVSTLELGDSALYLCASSSGLAGTGEQFFGPGTRLTVL.

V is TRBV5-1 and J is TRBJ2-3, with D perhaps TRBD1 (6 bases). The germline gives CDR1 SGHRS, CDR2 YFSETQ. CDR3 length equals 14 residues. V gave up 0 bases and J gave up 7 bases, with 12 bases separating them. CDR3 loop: CASSLALGQHTQYF. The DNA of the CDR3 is TGCGCCAGCAGCTTGGCCCTGGGACAACATACGCAGTATTTT.

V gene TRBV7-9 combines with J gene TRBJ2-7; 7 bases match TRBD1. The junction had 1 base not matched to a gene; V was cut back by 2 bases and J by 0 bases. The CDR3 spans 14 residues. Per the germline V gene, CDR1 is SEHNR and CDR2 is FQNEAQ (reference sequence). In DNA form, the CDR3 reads TGTGCCAGCAGCTTAAACAGGGGCTCCTACGAGCAGTACTTC. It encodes CASSLNRGSYEQYF.

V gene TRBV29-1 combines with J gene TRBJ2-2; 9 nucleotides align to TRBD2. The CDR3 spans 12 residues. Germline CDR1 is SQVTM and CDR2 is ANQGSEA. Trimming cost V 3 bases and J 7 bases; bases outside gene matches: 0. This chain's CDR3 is CSVDSGSGELFF. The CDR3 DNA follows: TGCAGCGTTGATAGCGGGAGCGGGGAGCTGTTTTTT.

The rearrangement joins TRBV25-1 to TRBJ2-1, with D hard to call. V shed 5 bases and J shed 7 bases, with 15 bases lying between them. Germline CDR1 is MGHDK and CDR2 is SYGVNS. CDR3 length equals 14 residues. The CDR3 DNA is TGTGCCAGCAGTTCGGTCCGGACCGTGAATGAGCAGTTCTTC. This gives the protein CASSSVRTVNEQFF.

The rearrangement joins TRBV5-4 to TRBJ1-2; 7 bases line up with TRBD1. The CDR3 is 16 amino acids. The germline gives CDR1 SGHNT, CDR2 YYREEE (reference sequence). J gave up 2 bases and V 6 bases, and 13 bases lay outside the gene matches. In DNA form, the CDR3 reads TGTGCCAGCACAACTCCCGGGGACAGAAGAAACTATGGCTACACCTTC. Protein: CASTTPGDRRNYGYTF.

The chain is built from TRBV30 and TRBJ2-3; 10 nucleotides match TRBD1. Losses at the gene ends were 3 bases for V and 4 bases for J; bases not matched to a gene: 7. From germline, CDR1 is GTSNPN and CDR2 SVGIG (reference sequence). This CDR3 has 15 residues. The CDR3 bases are TGTGCCTGGAGCTCCGGGACAGGGGTATCAGATACGCAGTATTTT. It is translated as CAWSSGTGVSDTQYF.

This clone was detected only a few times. Written as DNA, the CDR3 is TGTGCCAGCAGCTCCTCTGTTATGAGCACAGATACGCAGTATTTT. This translates into CASSSSVMSTDTQYF. The V and J genes are TRBV7-2 and TRBJ2-3; the D is unclear. V was cut by 4 bases and J by 0 bases, with 11 bases left in between. From germline, CDR1 is SGHTA and CDR2 FQGNSA. This CDR3 is 15 amino acids long.

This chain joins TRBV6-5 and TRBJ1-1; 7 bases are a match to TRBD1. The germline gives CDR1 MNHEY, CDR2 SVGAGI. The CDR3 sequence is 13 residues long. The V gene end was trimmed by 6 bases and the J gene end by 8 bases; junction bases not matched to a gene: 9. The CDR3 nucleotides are TGTGCCAGCAGGGGGGGGACAGCGAGAGAAGCTTTCTTT. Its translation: CASRGGTAREAFF.

The CDR3 is CASSTAGTGVNYGYTF. Written as DNA, the CDR3 is TGTGCCAGTAGTACGGCCGGGACAGGGGTTAACTATGGCTACACCTTC. V usage is TRBV19 and J usage is TRBJ1-2; 10 positions match TRBD1. This CDR3 spans 16 amino acids. J lost 1 base, V lost 4 bases, and 6 bases had no gene match. The germline V gene has CDR1 LNHDA and CDR2 SQIVND (reference sequence).

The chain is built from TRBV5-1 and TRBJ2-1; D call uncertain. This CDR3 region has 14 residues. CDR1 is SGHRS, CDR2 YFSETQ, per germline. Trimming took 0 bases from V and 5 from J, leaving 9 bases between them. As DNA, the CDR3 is TGCGCCAGCAGCTTGGTCGTCAATAACAATGAGCAGTTCTTC. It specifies CASSLVVNNNEQFF.

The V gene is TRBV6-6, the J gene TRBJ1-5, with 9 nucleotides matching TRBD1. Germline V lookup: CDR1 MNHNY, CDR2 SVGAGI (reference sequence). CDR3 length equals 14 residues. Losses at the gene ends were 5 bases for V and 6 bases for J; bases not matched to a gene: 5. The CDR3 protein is CASSPGTGSQPQHF. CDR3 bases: TGTGCCAGCAGTCCCGGGACAGGGAGTCAGCCCCAGCATTTT.